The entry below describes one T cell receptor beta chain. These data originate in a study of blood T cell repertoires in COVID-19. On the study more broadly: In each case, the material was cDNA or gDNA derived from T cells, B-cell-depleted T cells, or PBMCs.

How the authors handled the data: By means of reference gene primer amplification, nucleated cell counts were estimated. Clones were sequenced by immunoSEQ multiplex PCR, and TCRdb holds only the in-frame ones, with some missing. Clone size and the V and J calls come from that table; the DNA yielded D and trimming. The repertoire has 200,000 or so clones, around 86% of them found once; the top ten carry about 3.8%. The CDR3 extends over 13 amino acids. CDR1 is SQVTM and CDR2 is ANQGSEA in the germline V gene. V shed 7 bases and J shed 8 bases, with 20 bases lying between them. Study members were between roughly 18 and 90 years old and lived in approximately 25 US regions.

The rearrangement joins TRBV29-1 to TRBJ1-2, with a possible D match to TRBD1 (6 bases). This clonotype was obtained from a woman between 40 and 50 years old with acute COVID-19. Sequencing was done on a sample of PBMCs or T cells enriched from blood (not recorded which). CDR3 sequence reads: CSAEGGARGGYTF. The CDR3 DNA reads TGCAGCGCCGAAGGGGGGGCCCGGGGAGGCTACACCTTC.